This T cell receptor (beta chain) was captured by sequencing in a study of blood T cell repertoires in COVID-19. Looking at the study overall: Acute and convalescent COVID-19 specimens originated in the United States, Italy and Spain. In each case, the material was cDNA or gDNA derived from T cells, B-cell-depleted T cells, or PBMCs.

Authors' data handling: For nucleated cells, counts were estimated from reference gene primer amplification. Assay used: immunoSEQ multiplex PCR; TCRdb lists only in-frame clones, some missing. V, J and clone size were drawn from that table, and D and trimming were deduced from the DNA. The profile shows about 40,000 clones, around 84% of them singletons. Per the germline V gene, CDR1 is ENHRY and CDR2 is SYGVKD. This CDR3 has 16 residues. Trimming cost V 8 bases and J 5 bases, with 24 bases left between them. This clone was recorded a few times. This receptor was obtained from a human donor in a cohort sampled during active COVID-19. The sequenced sample consisted of peripheral blood. The V gene is TRBV10-3, the J gene TRBJ2-5; a weak D match, TRBD1 (8 bases). CDR3 DNA: TGTGCCATCTCTGGACAGGGAGGGTTCCTCGAGGAGACCCAGTACTTC. Protein sequence: CAISGQGGFLEETQYF.